This T cell receptor beta chain is drawn from a study of preoperative IRX-2 immunotherapy in early breast cancer. Sequencing was performed with immunoSEQ multiplex PCR; in TCRdb, only in-frame clones are kept and a portion is missing. The sample carries around 95,000 clones, 86% recorded once. Documented treatment: preoperative locoregional IRX-2 cytokine immunotherapy. Trimming stripped 6 bases from V and 4 bases from J, with 16 bases between. The CDR3 consists of 14 residues. Germline V CDR1 and CDR2: SGHDN, FVKESK. The receptor was derived from a human donor with breast cancer. The chain carries TRBV14 and TRBJ2-7; TRBD1 might be the D (5 bases). Material: tumor tissue, obtained after IRX-2 immunotherapy. The CDR3 sequence is CASSALYRGYEQYF. CDR3 coding DNA: TGTGCCAGCAGTGCTCTGTATAGGGGTTACGAGCAGTACTTC. Full variable domain (outside the CDR3, taken from reference TRBV14 and TRBJ2-7): EAGVTQFPSHSVIEKGQTVTLRCDPISGHDNLYWYRRVMGKEIKFLLHFVKESKQDESGMPNNRFLAERTGGTYSTLKVQPAELEDSGVYFCASSALYRGYEQYFGPGTRLTVT.